Reported below is one T cell receptor beta chain. With 3 bases clipped from V and 4 bases from J, the junction kept 5 bases outside the gene matches. This CDR3 has 16 amino acids. CDR1 is SNHLY, CDR2 FYNNEI, per germline. Per the authors' pipeline: Filtering differed, since immunoSEQ gave only junction sequences and no quality scores. Libraries were prepared by immunoSEQ multiplex PCR; TCRdb keeps only in-frame clonotypes and omits some of them. That table is the source of V, J and clone size, and D and trimming were worked out from the DNA. This table has around 700,000 clones, 72% appearing once. This record comes from a study of shared clonotypes between healthy human individuals.

This TCR was sampled from a woman aged 30 to 39 in good health. The chain joins TRBV2 to TRBJ2-2, with 10 bases lining up with TRBD2. Sequencing input: memory CD4+ T cells sorted from blood. Subset: CD45RA-negative fraction. The CDR3 reads CASSDSGGSGTGELFF. Written as DNA, the CDR3 is TGTGCCAGCAGTGATAGCGGGGGGTCGGGCACCGGGGAGCTGTTTTTT.